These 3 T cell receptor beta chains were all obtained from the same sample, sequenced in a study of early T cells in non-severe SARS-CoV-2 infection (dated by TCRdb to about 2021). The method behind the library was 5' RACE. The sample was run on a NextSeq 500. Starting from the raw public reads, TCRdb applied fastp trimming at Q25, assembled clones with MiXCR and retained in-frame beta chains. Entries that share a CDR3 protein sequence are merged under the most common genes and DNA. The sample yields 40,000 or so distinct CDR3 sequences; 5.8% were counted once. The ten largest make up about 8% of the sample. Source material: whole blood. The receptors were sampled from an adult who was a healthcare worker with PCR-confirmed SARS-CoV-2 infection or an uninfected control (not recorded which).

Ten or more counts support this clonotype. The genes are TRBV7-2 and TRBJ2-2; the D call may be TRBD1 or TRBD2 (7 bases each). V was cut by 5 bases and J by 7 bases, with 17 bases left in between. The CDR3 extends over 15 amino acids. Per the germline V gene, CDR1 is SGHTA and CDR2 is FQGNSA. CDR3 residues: CASSPGRGLGGELFF. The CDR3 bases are TGTGCCAGCAGCCCTGGGAGGGGGCTGGGCGGGGAGCTGTTTTTT.

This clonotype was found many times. The CDR3 is CASSLGQGGSAGYTF. The CDR3 DNA sequence: TGTGCCAGCAGCTTGGGACAGGGGGGATCGGCTGGCTACACCTTC. The rearrangement uses TRBV11-2 and TRBJ1-2; 11 bases line up with TRBD1. This CDR3 is built from 15 residues. The ends lost 3 bases at V and 7 bases at J; junction bases unmatched: 7. CDR1 SGHAT and CDR2 FQNNGV come from the germline V gene.

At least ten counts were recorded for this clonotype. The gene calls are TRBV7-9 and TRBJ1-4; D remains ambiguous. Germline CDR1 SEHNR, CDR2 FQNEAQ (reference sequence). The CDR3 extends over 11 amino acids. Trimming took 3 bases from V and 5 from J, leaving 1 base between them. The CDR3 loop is CASSLNEKLFF. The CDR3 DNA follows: TGTGCCAGCAGCTTGAATGAAAAACTGTTTTTT.